The 18 T cell receptor beta chains listed next were all sequenced from one sample in a study of T cell changes during pregnancy in multiple sclerosis (dated by TCRdb to about 2019). Library preparation employed the immunoSEQ multiplex PCR assay. TCRdb obtained this table from immuneACCESS and retained in-frame rearrangements with V and J assigned. These tables miss some clones; where compared with another copy, unresolved V genes account for less than half of the shortfall, and the remainder is unexplained. The sample has some 50,000 clones on record, 80% to 95% of them singletons. The ten largest clones capture about 0.99% of the sample. The source was peripheral blood, collected after pregnancy. The receptors were gathered from a female donor with multiple sclerosis, enrolled in a pregnancy study.

The CDR3 nucleotides read TGTGCCAGCACCGGGACAGGCGCCAACGTCCTGACTTTC. It codes for CASTGTGANVLTF. The chain combines TRBV6-1 with TRBJ2-6; 8 nucleotides line up with TRBD1. The CDR3 is made up of 13 amino acids. The germline V gene encodes CDR1 MNHNS and CDR2 SASEGT. The V and J ends lost 7 bases and 7 bases, in that order; junction bases with no gene match: 3.

The chain uses TRBV5-6 and TRBJ2-3; D is unresolved. The germline V gene encodes CDR1 SGHDT and CDR2 YYEEEE. CDR3 length equals 15 residues. Trimming cost V 5 bases and J 2 bases, with 15 bases left between them. CDR3 DNA sequence: TGTGCCAGCAGTGAGCTGGCGGCTTACACAGATACGCAGTATTTT. It encodes CASSELAAYTDTQYF.

The genes are TRBV18 and TRBJ2-7, with TRBD1 identical over 7 bases. The CDR3 is 15 amino acids. V shed 3 bases and J 2 bases; nucleotides not matched to a gene: 7. Germline CDR1 and CDR2: KGHSH and LQKENI. The CDR3 is CASSPRQGPAYEQYF. DNA of the CDR3: TGTGCCAGCTCACCGAGACAGGGTCCAGCCTACGAGCAGTACTTC.

This clone was observed a single time. V is TRBV2 and J is TRBJ2-3; D may be TRBD2 (5 bases). V gave up 6 bases and J gave up 4 bases, with 14 bases separating them. This CDR3 has 14 residues. From germline, CDR1 is SNHLY and CDR2 FYNNEI. CDR3 sequence reads: CASSPELVSDTQYF. The CDR3 DNA reads TGTGCCAGCAGCCCAGAACTAGTCTCAGATACGCAGTATTTT. Using reference TRBV2 and TRBJ2-3 for the parts outside the CDR3, the full variable domain is EPEVTQTPSHQVTQMGQEVILRCVPISNHLYFYWYRQILGQKVEFLVSFYNNEISEKSEIFDDQFSVERPDGSNFTLKIRSTKLEDSAMYFCASSPELVSDTQYFGPGTRLTVL.

This rearrangement joins TRBV6-4 to TRBJ2-3, with 10 positions matching TRBD2. Trimming cost V 4 bases and J 0 bases; bases outside gene matches: 10. The CDR3 is 18 amino acids. From germline, CDR1 is MRHNA and CDR2 SNTAGT. The DNA for the CDR3 is TGTGCCAGCAGTGTCTCTAGCGGGGGCTCACCTAGCACAGATACGCAGTATTTT. It specifies CASSVSSGGSPSTDTQYF.

The rearrangement uses TRBV11-2 and TRBJ2-7, with a possible D match to TRBD2 (5 bases). V was cut by 3 bases and J by 0 bases, with 9 bases left in between. Germline V gene data show CDR1 as SGHAT and CDR2 as FQNNGV. The CDR3 is 14 amino acids. In nucleotides, the CDR3 is TGTGCCAGCAGCTTTGGGCGGGCCTCCTACGAGCAGTACTTC. It yields the protein CASSFGRASYEQYF.

This chain links TRBV18 with TRBJ1-2, with TRBD1 identical over 11 bases. This CDR3 has 15 residues. V was pared by 3 bases and J by 5 bases, with 5 bases of the junction left unmatched. Germline loops: CDR1 KGHSH, CDR2 LQKENI. The CDR3 sequence: CASSPLGQGAYGYTF. CDR3 DNA: TGTGCCAGCTCACCCCTAGGACAGGGGGCTTATGGCTACACCTTC.

The chain recombines TRBV4-3 with TRBJ1-2; D remains ambiguous. Germline loops: CDR1 LGHNA, CDR2 YSLEER. V lost 0 bases and J 4 bases, leaving 12 bases between the germline ends. The CDR3 is made up of 15 amino acids. CDR3 sequence reads: CASSQDVLNSYGYTF. Written as DNA, the CDR3 is TGCGCCAGCAGCCAAGACGTACTCAACTCCTATGGCTACACCTTC.

This rearrangement joins TRBV9 to TRBJ1-1; 11 bases align to TRBD1. The CDR3 sequence is 15 residues long. The V gene end was trimmed by 2 bases and the J gene end by 0 bases; junction bases not matched to a gene: 0. Germline CDR1 SGDLS, CDR2 YYNGEE. The CDR3 loop reads CASSVGQGVNTEAFF. For the CDR3, the DNA is TGTGCCAGCAGCGTGGGACAGGGGGTGAACACTGAAGCTTTCTTT.

This clone was picked up one time. This chain connects TRBV7-8 to TRBJ2-2, with D possibly being TRBD2 (6 bases). V shed 5 bases and J shed 2 bases, with 12 bases lying between them. The CDR3 loop spans 15 amino acids. Germline CDR1 is SGHVS and CDR2 is FQNEAQ. CDR3 bases: TGTGCCAGCAGCCGGGAGAGGCTAAACACCGGGGAGCTGTTTTTT. Residues: CASSRERLNTGELFF.

Concerning this clone: At one end the junction does not follow the germline gene, possibly because of a read error. The V call is TRBV7-7, the J call TRBJ2-5, with D possibly matching TRBD1 (5 bases). The J call is in doubt because the DNA end fits TRBJ2-7 better. The germline V gene has CDR1 SSHAT and CDR2 FNYEAQ (reference sequence). This CDR3 is 13 amino acids long. The CDR3 here is CASSPDRTYEQYF. The DNA for the CDR3 is TGTGCTAGCAGCCCCGACAGAACCTACGAGCAGTACTTC.

This rearrangement joins TRBV5-1 to TRBJ2-1; D gene uncertain. V lost 3 bases and J lost 10, with 17 bases in between. The germline CDR1 and CDR2 sequences are SGHRS and YFSETQ. The length of the CDR3 is 14 residues. The CDR3 nucleotides read TGCGCCAGCAGCTCTACGAGAGGCATCTTGGAGCAGTTCTTC. Translated: CASSSTRGILEQFF.

This chain connects TRBV6-5 to TRBJ1-4; D unclear. From germline, CDR1 is MNHEY and CDR2 SVGAGI. The CDR3 consists of 15 residues. V dropped 5 bases and J dropped 0 bases, with 10 bases sitting between them. CDR3 protein: CASSQDWATNEKLFF. CDR3 in DNA: TGTGCCAGCAGTCAAGACTGGGCAACTAATGAAAAACTGTTTTTT.

V usage is TRBV6-8 and J usage is TRBJ1-5, with D unresolved. Between the trimmed V and J ends, which lost 11 bases and 0 bases, there was a span of 14 bases. CDR3 length equals 14 residues. Germline V lookup: CDR1 MNHGY, CDR2 SAAAGT. The CDR3 is CAFGQPHSNQPQHF. CDR3 in DNA: TGTGCCTTTGGGCAGCCTCATAGCAATCAGCCCCAGCATTTT.

The chain combines TRBV4-3 with TRBJ2-2; D unresolved. The CDR3 runs 13 residues. V was pared by 4 bases and J by 7 bases, with 10 bases between. Germline V gene lookup returns CDR1 LGHNA and CDR2 YSLEER. This CDR3 reads CASSPRRGGELFF. CDR3 nucleotides: TGCGCCAGCAGCCCCCGTCGAGGCGGGGAGCTGTTTTTT.

This chain joins TRBV7-2 and TRBJ2-1; perhaps TRBD2 as D (5 bases). CDR1 and CDR2 (germline): SGHTA, FQGNSA. The V gene lost 3 bases and the J gene lost 4 bases, with 16 bases spanning the gap. The CDR3 length is 16 residues. CDR3 in amino acids: CASSFGGSGGYNEQFF. CDR3 DNA: TGTGCCAGCAGCTTTGGCGGGTCAGGCGGGTACAATGAGCAGTTCTTC.

The chain is built from TRBV6-5 and TRBJ2-1; a possible D gene is TRBD2 (5 bases). Trimming pared 0 bases from V and 0 bases from J, leaving 9 bases between. This CDR3 spans 16 amino acids. From germline, CDR1 is MNHEY and CDR2 SVGAGI. CDR3 nucleotides: TGTGCCAGCAGTTACTCCCTGGACTTCTCCTACAATGAGCAGTTCTTC. It specifies CASSYSLDFSYNEQFF.

The chain uses TRBV11-1 and TRBJ2-3, with a weak D call TRBD1 (5 bases). V was clipped by 1 base and J by 3 bases, with 8 bases between them. Germline CDR1 SGHAT, CDR2 FQDESV (reference sequence). The CDR3 runs 14 residues. The CDR3 nucleotides are TGTGCCAGCAGCTTAGGGGGCCGGACAGATACGCAGTATTTT. The encoded protein is CASSLGGRTDTQYF.